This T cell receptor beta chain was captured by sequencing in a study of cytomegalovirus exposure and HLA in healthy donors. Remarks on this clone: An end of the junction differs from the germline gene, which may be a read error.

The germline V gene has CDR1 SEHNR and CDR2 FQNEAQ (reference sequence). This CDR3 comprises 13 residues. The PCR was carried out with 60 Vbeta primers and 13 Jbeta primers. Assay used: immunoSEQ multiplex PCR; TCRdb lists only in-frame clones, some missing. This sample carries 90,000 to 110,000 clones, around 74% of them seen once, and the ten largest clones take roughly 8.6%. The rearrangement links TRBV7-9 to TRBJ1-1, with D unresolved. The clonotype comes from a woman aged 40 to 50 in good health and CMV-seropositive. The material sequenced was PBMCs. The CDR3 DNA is TGTGCCAGCAACTTAGGTACCGCGATGGAAGCTTTCTTT. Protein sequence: CASNLGTAMEAFF.